The rows below give T cell receptor beta chains drawn from one sample of a study of blood T cell repertoires in COVID-19. The assay was immunoSEQ multiplex PCR, and TCRdb's table has in-frame clones only and misses some. The profile shows 140,000 to 150,000 clones, roughly 79% of them singletons. Sample: peripheral blood. The receptor set was obtained from a human donor with acute or convalescent COVID-19. The donor label of this sample is uncertain. The CDR3 runs from the conserved cysteine through the conserved F or W. Each record gives: D gene, V gene, clone size, J gene, CDR3 protein, CDR3 DNA. The D gene is left open where the match is weak. A clone size is listed for some rows: how often the clone was seen (once, few, many), or a class if it is expanded.

NA,TRBV7-9,NA,TRBJ2-2,CASSLVAGMGFANTGELFF,TGTGCCAGCAGCTTAGTAGCCGGTATGGGTTTCGCGAACACCGGGGAGCTGTTTTTT
NA,TRBV7-9,NA,TRBJ2-5,CASSLSAEGETQYF,TGTGCCAGCAGCTTATCAGCGGAGGGGGAGACCCAGTACTTC
TRBD1,TRBV9,NA,TRBJ1-3,CASSVGQGYSGNTIYF,TGTGCCAGCAGCGTAGGACAGGGTTATTCTGGAAACACCATATATTTT
NA,TRBV7-8,once,TRBJ2-1,CASSFLLGHYNEQFF,TGTGCCAGCAGCTTTCTACTAGGCCACTACAATGAGCAGTTCTTC
NA,TRBV7-9,NA,TRBJ2-3,CASRLQGSTQYF,TGTGCCAGCAGGTTACAGGGATCCACGCAGTATTTT
NA,TRBV6-5,NA,TRBJ1-2,CASRSVGLNYGYTF,TGTGCCAGCAGATCCGTGGGCCTAAACTATGGCTACACCTTC
NA,TRBV3-1/TRBV3-2,NA,TRBJ1-3,CASSRHDSGNTIYF,TGTGCCAGCAGCAGACACGATTCTGGAAACACCATATATTTT
TRBD2,TRBV5-1,NA,TRBJ2-1,CASSGASGVKGEQFF,TGCGCCAGCAGCGGGGCTAGCGGGGTGAAGGGTGAGCAGTTCTTC
TRBD2,TRBV27,NA,TRBJ2-2,CASSLRASGGARNTGELFF,TGTGCCAGCAGTTTAAGGGCTAGCGGGGGGGCACGGAACACCGGGGAGCTGTTTTTT
NA,TRBV9,NA,TRBJ2-7,CASSPSGLRSYEQYF,TGTGCCAGCAGCCCCTCGGGACTGAGATCCTACGAGCAGTACTTC
NA,TRBV19,NA,TRBJ1-2,CASRMGDGYTF,TGTGCCAGTAGAATGGGAGATGGCTACACCTTC
TRBD2,TRBV4-1,NA,TRBJ2-1,CASSPSGTSGGFYNEQFF,TGCGCCAGCAGCCCGTCCGGGACTAGCGGGGGGTTCTACAATGAGCAGTTCTTC
TRBD1,TRBV7-9,NA,TRBJ2-3,CASSTRQGPDTQYF,TGTGCCAGCAGCACACGACAGGGACCGGATACGCAGTATTTT
TRBD1,TRBV19,NA,TRBJ1-5,CASSIRQGSGQPQHF,TGTGCCAGTAGTATTCGACAGGGGAGCGGTCAGCCCCAGCATTTT
NA,TRBV7-9,NA,TRBJ2-3,CASSSLPELGTQYF,TGTGCCAGCAGCTCGCTCCCGGAGTTGGGTACGCAGTATTTT
NA,TRBV7-9,NA,TRBJ2-4,CASSPGQGGKNIQYF,TGTGCCAGCAGTCCGGGTCAGGGAGGTAAAAACATTCAGTACTTC
TRBD1,TRBV5-1,NA,TRBJ1-2,CASSRDRGGYQGYTF,TGCGCCAGCAGCCGGGACAGAGGGGGGTATCAAGGCTACACCTTC
NA,TRBV6-6,once,TRBJ1-4,CASTPGEKLFF,TGTGCCAGCACCCCAGGGGAAAAACTGTTTTTT
TRBD1,TRBV27,NA,TRBJ2-6,CASSPLRDRWGSGANVLTF,TGTGCCAGCAGTCCCCTCCGGGACAGGTGGGGCTCTGGGGCCAACGTCCTGACTTTC
NA,TRBV12-3/TRBV12-4,NA,TRBJ2-5,CASSSRQEETQYF,TGTGCCAGCAGTTCCAGACAGGAGGAGACCCAGTACTTC
NA,TRBV7-6,once,TRBJ1-2,CASSPGGLDYGYTF,TGTGCCAGCAGCCCTGGGGGGTTGGACTATGGCTACACCTTC
NA,TRBV30,NA,TRBJ1-1,CAWSRGGNTEAFF,TGTGCCTGGAGTAGGGGCGGGAACACTGAAGCTTTCTTT
TRBD1,TRBV7-9,NA,TRBJ1-1,CASSLGQGYTEAFF,TGTGCCAGCAGCCTGGGACAGGGGTACACTGAAGCTTTCTTT
TRBD1,TRBV6-5,once,TRBJ1-1,CASSPRTGEPTEAFF,TGTGCCAGCAGTCCACGGACAGGGGAGCCGACTGAAGCTTTCTTT
TRBD1,TRBV15,NA,TRBJ1-6,CATSRDRGQGSSPLHF,TGTGCCACCAGCAGAGATAGGGGACAGGGGAGTTCACCCCTCCACTTT
TRBD1,TRBV19,NA,TRBJ1-1,CASSRGTGVNTEAFF,TGTGCCAGTAGTCGCGGGACAGGTGTGAACACTGAAGCTTTCTTT
TRBD1,TRBV19,few,TRBJ1-5,CAGAQGYNQPQHF,TGTGCCGGTGCACAGGGGTACAATCAGCCCCAGCATTTT
NA,TRBV19,NA,TRBJ2-6,CASRQPRGSGANVLTF,TGTGCCAGTCGTCAACCCCGGGGTTCTGGGGCCAACGTCCTGACTTTC
NA,TRBV6-5,NA,TRBJ1-1,CASSHSGGGAEAFF,TGTGCCAGCAGCCACTCCGGGGGGGGTGCTGAAGCTTTCTTT
TRBD1,TRBV2,NA,TRBJ1-1,CASRVGQGVNTEAFF,TGTGCCAGCAGGGTTGGACAGGGGGTGAACACTGAAGCTTTCTTT
NA,TRBV7-9,NA,TRBJ1-3,CASSGGFSGNTIYF,TGTGCCAGCAGCGGAGGGTTCTCTGGAAACACCATATATTTT